The T cell receptor (beta chain) described here comes from a study of blood T cells in healthy people across ages. A note on this clonotype: Antigen specificity is unknown.

At least 5.5 micrograms of total RNA were extracted per sample. Broader study findings: Measured against age, TCR beta diversity per million T cells decreased in a roughly linear manner. From one million sequenced T cells, diversity estimates were lower bounds. TCR beta diversity correlated strongly with naive T cell percentage.

Per the germline V gene, CDR1 is SQVTM and CDR2 is ANQGSEA. CDR3 size: 12 residues. The authors ran a second PCR of 7 to 11 cycles using a sample-barcoded 5' primer and a J-beta primer mix. TCRdb reprocessed the 5' RACE reads with MiXCR, giving one entry per CDR3 protein. The table lists 540,000 or so distinct CDR3 sequences, about 26% of them singletons. The chain couples TRBV29-1 to TRBJ2-5; 9 bases agree with TRBD1. The better agreement between TRBJ2-1 and the DNA end casts doubt on the J call. The receptor comes from a woman in her seventies in good health. The sample comprised blood. The CDR3 reads CSVSQGANEQFF. CDR3 coding DNA: TGCAGCGTTTCACAGGGGGCGAATGAGCAGTTCTTC.